This TCR beta chain was recorded in a study of post-analysis software for immune sequencing data. The TCR beta cDNA libraries contained unique molecular identifiers. The yield from around 1 to 10 million T cells was 500,000 or so cDNA molecules in total. TCRdb reprocessed the PCR reads via MiXCR and lists one record per CDR3 protein. The sample has roughly 570,000 distinct CDR3 sequences, 30% to 40% seen once. V dropped 11 bases and J dropped 3 bases, with 16 bases sitting between them. The V gene's germline CDR1 is MDHEN and CDR2 SYDVKM. This CDR3 contains 13 residues. Study-level points and caveats: The authors found that F measure strongly co-clustered same-batch samples. A handful of TRBV segments appeared more often in patients than in controls, and TRBV5-6, TRBV5-1 and TRBV20-1 were among these. Multiple sclerosis patients had significantly lower normalized Chao1 diversity than controls.

As concerns this clonotype: Antigen unknown.

This TCR came from a girl aged 2-17 years with multiple sclerosis. The source material was blood. This chain uses TRBV28 with TRBJ1-1; D may be TRBD1 (6 bases). The CDR3 nucleotides are TGTGCCCTGACGGGGGCGCGGGACACTGAAGCTTTCTTT. Amino acid sequence: CALTGARDTEAFF.